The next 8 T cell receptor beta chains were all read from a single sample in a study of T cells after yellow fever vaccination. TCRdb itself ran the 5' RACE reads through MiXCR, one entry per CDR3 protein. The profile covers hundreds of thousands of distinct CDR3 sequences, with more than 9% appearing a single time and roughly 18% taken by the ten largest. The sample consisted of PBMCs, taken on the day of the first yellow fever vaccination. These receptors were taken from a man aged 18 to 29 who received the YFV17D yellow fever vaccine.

This CDR3 is CASTLRSGGAGGTDTQYF. The CDR3, as DNA: TGTGCCAGCACCCTTCGGAGCGGGGGGGCCGGGGGCACAGATACGCAGTATTTT. The chain couples TRBV6-5 to TRBJ2-3; 10 bases map to TRBD2. Losses at the gene ends were 7 bases for V and 1 base for J; bases not matched to a gene: 14. The germline CDR1 and CDR2 sequences are MNHEY and SVGAGI. The CDR3 consists of 18 residues.

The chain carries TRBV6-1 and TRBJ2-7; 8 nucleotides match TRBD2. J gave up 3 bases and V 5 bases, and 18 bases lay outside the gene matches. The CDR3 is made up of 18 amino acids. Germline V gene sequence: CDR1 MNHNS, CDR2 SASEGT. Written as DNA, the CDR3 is TGTGCCAGCAGTAGAAGGCTAGCGGGTTCCGAGGGAATCTACGAGCAGTACGTC. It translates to CASSRRLAGSEGIYEQYV.

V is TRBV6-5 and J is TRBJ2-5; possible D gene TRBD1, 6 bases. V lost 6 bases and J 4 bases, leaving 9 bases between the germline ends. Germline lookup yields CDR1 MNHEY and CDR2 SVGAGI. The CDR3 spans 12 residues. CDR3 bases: TGTGCCAGCAGAAACAGGGTAGAGACCCAGTACTTC. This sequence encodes CASRNRVETQYF.

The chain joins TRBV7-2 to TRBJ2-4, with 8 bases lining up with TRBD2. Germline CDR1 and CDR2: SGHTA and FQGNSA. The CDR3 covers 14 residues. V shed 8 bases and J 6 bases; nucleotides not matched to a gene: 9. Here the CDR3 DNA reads TGTGCCAGCGGCCCGGGGGGGCGGCTAAACATTCAGTACTTC. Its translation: CASGPGGRLNIQYF.

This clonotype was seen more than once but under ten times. The CDR3 protein is CASSLNSGGPYNEQFF. As DNA, the CDR3 is TGCGCCAGCAGCTTGAATAGTGGGGGGCCCTACAATGAGCAGTTCTTC. The J gene is TRBJ2-1, the V gene TRBV5-1, with D possibly being TRBD1 or TRBD2 (6 bases each). Looked up from germline, CDR1 is SGHRS and CDR2 is YFSETQ. Trimming left V 1 base short and J 2 bases short, with 13 bases between. The CDR3 covers 16 residues.

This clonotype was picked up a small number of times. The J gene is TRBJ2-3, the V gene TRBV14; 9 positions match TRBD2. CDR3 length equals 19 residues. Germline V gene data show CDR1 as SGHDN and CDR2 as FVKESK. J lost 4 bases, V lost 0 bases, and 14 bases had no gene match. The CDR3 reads CASSQDRTQRGVRSDTQYF. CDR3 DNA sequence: TGTGCCAGCAGCCAAGATAGGACCCAGCGGGGGGTTAGGTCAGATACGCAGTATTTT.

This chain's CDR3 is CAWSGGDFQETQYF. CDR3 in DNA: TGTGCCTGGAGTGGTGGGGACTTCCAAGAGACCCAGTACTTC. V usage is TRBV30 and J usage is TRBJ2-5; a weak D match, TRBD2 (6 bases). Trimming took off 1 base at V and 1 base at J, with 10 bases between the two ends. Germline V gives CDR1 GTSNPN, CDR2 SVGIG (reference sequence). The CDR3 is made up of 14 amino acids.

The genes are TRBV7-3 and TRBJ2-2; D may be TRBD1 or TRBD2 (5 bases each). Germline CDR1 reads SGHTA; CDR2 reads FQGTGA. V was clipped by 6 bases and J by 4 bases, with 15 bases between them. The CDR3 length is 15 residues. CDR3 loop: CASSFGTLGTGELFF. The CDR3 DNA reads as TGTGCCAGCAGTTTCGGGACCCTAGGCACCGGGGAGCTGTTTTTT. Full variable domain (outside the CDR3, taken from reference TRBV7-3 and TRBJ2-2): GAGVSQTPSNKVTEKGKYVELRCDPISGHTALYWYRQSLGQGPEFLIYFQGTGAADDSGLPNDRFFAVRPEGSVSTLKIQRTERGDSAVYLCASSFGTLGTGELFFGEGSRLTVL.